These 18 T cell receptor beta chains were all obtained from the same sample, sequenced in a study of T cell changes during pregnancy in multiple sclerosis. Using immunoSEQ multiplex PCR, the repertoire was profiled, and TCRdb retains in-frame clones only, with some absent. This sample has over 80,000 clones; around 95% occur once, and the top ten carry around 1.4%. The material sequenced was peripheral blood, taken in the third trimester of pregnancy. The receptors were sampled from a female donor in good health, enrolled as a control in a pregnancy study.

The CDR3 loop reads CASSKVVAGPLTDTQYF. The CDR3 DNA follows: TGTGCCAGCAGCAAAGTGGTAGCGGGGCCGCTCACAGATACGCAGTATTTT. V usage is TRBV21-1 and J usage is TRBJ2-3; no DNA check was done on the table's D call, TRBD2. TRBV21-1 is shown as a pseudogene. The CDR3 sequence is 17 residues long.

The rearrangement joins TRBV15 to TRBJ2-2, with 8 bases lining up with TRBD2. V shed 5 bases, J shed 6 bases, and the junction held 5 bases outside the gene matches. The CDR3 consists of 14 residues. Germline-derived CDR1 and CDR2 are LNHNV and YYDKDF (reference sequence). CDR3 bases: TGTGCCACCAGCCCGGGGGGGTCCGCCGGGGAGCTGTTTTTT. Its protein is CATSPGGSAGELFF.

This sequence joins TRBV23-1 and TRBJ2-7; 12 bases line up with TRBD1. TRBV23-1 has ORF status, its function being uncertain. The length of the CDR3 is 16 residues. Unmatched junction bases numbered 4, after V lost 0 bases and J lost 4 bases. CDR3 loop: CASSQSTGQGAYEQYF. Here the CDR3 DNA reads TGCGCCAGCAGTCAATCGACGGGACAGGGGGCTTACGAGCAGTACTTC.

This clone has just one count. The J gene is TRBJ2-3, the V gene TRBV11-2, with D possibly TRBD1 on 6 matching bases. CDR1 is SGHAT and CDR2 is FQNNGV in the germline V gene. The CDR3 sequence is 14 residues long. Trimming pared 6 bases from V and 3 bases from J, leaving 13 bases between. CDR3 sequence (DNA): TGTGCCAGCAGACCGGGACATCAAACAGATACGCAGTATTTT. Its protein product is CASRPGHQTDTQYF.

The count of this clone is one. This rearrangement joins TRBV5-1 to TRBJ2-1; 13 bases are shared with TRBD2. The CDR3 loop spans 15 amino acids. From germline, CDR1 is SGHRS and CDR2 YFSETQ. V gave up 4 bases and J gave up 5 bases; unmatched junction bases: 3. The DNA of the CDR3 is TGCGCCAGCAGCCCAGGACTAGCGGGAGACAATGAGCAGTTCTTC. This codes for CASSPGLAGDNEQFF.

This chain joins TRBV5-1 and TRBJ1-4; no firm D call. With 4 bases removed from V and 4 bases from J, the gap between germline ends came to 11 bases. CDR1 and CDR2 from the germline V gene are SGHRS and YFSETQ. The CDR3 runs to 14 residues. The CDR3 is CASSLGRDNEKLFF. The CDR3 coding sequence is TGCGCCAGCAGCCTCGGACGGGATAATGAAAAACTGTTTTTT.

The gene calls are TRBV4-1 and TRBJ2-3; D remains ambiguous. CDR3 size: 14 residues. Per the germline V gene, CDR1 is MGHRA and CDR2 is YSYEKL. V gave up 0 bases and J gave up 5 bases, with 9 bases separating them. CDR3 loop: CASSQDLNRDTQYF. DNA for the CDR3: TGCGCCAGCAGCCAAGATCTGAACAGAGATACGCAGTATTTT.

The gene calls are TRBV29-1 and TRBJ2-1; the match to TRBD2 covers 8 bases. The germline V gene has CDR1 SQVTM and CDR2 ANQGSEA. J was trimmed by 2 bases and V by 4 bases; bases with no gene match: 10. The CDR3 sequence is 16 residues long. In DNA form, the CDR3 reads TGCAGCGTTGCGTCCTCGACTAGCGCAACCTACAATGAGCAGTTCTTC. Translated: CSVASSTSATYNEQFF.

CDR3 region: CASSLGGQPIYEQYF. CDR3 bases: TGTGCCAGCAGCTTAGGGGGACAGCCTATCTACGAGCAGTACTTC. The V and J genes are TRBV11-1 and TRBJ2-7; TRBD1 agrees at 7 bases. CDR1 is SGHAT, CDR2 FQDESV, per germline (reference sequence). The V gene end was trimmed by 1 base and the J gene end by 3 bases; junction bases not matched to a gene: 6. The CDR3 consists of 15 residues.

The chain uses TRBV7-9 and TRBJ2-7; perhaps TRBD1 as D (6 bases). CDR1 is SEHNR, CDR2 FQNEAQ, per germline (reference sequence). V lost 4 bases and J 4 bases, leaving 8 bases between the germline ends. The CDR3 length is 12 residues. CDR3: CASSWGQYEQYF. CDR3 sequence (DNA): TGTGCCAGCAGCTGGGGACAATACGAGCAGTACTTC.

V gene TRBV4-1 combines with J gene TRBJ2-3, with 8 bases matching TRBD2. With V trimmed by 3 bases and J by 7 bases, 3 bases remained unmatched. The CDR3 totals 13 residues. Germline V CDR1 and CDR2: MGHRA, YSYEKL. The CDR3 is CASSQGTRHTQYF. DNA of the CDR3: TGCGCCAGCAGCCAGGGGACTAGGCATACGCAGTATTTT.

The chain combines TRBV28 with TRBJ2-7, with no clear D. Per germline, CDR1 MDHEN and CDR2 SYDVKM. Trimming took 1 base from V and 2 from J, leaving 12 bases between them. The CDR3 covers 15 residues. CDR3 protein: CASSLSPRPPYEQYF. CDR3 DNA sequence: TGTGCCAGCAGTTTATCCCCCAGGCCGCCCTACGAGCAGTACTTC.

The CDR3: CASRRDRAGKTQYF. The DNA for the CDR3 is TGTGCCAGCAGACGCGACAGGGCTGGAAAGACCCAGTACTTC. The V and J genes are TRBV6-5 and TRBJ2-5; TRBD1 aligns across 7 bases. The CDR3 contains 14 residues. The J segment lost 6 bases and the V segment lost 6 bases, leaving 10 bases of the junction unmatched. Germline V CDR1 and CDR2: MNHEY, SVGAGI.

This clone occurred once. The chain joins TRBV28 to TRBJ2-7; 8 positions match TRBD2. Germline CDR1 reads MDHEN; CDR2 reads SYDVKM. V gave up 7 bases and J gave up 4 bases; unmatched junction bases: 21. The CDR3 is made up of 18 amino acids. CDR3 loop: CASTLKGLSSGRSYEQYF. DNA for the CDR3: TGTGCCAGCACCCTGAAGGGGTTGTCTAGCGGGCGCTCGTACGAGCAGTACTTC.

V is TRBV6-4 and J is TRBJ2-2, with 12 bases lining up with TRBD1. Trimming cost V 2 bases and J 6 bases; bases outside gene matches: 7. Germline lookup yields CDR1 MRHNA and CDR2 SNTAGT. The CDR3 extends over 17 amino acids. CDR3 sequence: CASSDTLGQGAPGELFF. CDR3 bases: TGTGCCAGCAGTGACACCTTGGGACAGGGGGCGCCCGGGGAGCTGTTTTTT.

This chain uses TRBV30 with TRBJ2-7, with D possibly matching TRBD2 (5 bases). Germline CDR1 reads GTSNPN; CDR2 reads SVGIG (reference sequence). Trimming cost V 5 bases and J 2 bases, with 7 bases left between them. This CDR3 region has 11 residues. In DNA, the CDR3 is TGTGCCTGGGGACTGACCTACGAGCAGTACTTC. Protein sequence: CAWGLTYEQYF.

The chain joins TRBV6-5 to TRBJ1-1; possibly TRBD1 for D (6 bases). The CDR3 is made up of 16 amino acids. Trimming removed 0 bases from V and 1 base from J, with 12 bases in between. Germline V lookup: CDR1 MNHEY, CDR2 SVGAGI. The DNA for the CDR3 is TGTGCCAGCAGTTACTCGGGGGCTGACGCGAACACTGAAGCTTTCTTT. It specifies CASSYSGADANTEAFF.

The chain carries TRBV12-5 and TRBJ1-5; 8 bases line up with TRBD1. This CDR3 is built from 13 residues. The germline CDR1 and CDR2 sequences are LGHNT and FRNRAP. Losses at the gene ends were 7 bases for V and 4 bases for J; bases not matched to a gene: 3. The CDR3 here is CASATGGNQPQHF. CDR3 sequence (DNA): TGTGCTAGTGCTACAGGGGGAAATCAGCCCCAGCATTTT. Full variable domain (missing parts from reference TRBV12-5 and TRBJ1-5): DARVTQTPRHKVTEMGQEVTMRCQPILGHNTVFWYRQTMMQGLELLAYFRNRAPLDDSGMPKDRFSAEMPDATLATLKIQPSEPRDSAVYFCASATGGNQPQHFGDGTRLSIL.